These T cell receptor beta chains were read from a single sample in a study of CXCR3-negative and CXCR3-positive naive CD8 T cells. One entry per CDR3 protein, without DNA, is what TCRdb gives after re-calling the 5' RACE reads. The sample table includes fewer than 95,000 distinct CDR3 sequences. The specimen was naive CXCR3- CD8+ T cells from blood. The origin of the receptors is a human donor in good health. Some clones in this sample may be carry-over from other donors' samples. Both conserved end residues are part of each CDR3.

V gene	J gene	CDR3 protein
TRBV7-3	TRBJ2-3	CASSLTESDTQYF
TRBV7-9	TRBJ2-7	CASSSLPGQGVHEQYF
TRBV5-4	TRBJ2-7	CASSPDRGRAYEQYF
TRBV6-4	TRBJ2-1	CASSRAGGSYNEQFF
TRBV20-1	TRBJ2-1	CSAPDRDYNEQFF
TRBV29-1	TRBJ1-1	CSVKRQGKDTEAFF
TRBV28	TRBJ2-1	CASSLLGEGAGGFHNEQFF
TRBV20-1	TRBJ1-2	CSARGDRDDYGYTF
TRBV5-6	TRBJ2-7	CASSREEEQYF
TRBV12-3/TRBV12-4	TRBJ2-2	CASSPLAGTGELFF
TRBV30	TRBJ1-1	CAWSYGNTEAFF
TRBV20-1	TRBJ1-4	CSARDFRPGNNEKLSF
TRBV20-1	TRBJ1-1	CSARALDMNTEAFF
TRBV27	TRBJ2-5	CASSFLGGAETQYF
TRBV27	TRBJ1-4	CASRTYRASTNEKLFF
TRBV20-1	TRBJ2-1	CSVRGVSSYNEQFF
TRBV2	TRBJ2-7	CASSEVGLSSYEQYF
TRBV29-1	TRBJ1-1	CSVEYPQGATEAFF
TRBV29-1	TRBJ1-6	CSAQSGQGNSPLHF
TRBV4-1	TRBJ1-1	CASSSHRNTEAFF
TRBV28	TRBJ2-1	CASSVGPKTDNEQFF
TRBV11-2	TRBJ2-1	CASSPEGTRAYNEQFF
TRBV5-1	TRBJ2-2	CASSLVEGAYTGELFF
TRBV29-1	TRBJ1-1	CSVERQGNTEAFF
TRBV7-9	TRBJ2-7	CASSGTGGTYYF
TRBV30	TRBJ1-1	CAWRAGAGNTEAFF
TRBV3-1	TRBJ2-1	CASSPMLGGGIYNEQFF
TRBV28	TRBJ2-7	CASSSRTGHHEQYF
TRBV10-2	TRBJ1-1	CASSVTVNTEAFF